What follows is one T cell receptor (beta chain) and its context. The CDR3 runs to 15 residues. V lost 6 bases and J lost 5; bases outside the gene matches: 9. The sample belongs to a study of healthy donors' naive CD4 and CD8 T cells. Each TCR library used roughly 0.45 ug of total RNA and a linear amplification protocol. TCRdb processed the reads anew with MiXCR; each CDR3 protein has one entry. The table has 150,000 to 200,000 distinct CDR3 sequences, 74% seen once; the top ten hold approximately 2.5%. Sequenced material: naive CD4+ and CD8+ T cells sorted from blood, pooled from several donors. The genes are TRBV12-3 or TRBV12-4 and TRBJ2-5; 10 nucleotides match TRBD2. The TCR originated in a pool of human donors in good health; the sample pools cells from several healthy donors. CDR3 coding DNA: TGTGCCAGCAGGCGTACCGGGACTAGCGTTGAGACCCAGTACTTC. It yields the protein CASRRTGTSVETQYF.